This T cell receptor (beta chain) comes out of a study of blood T cell repertoires in COVID-19. As processed by the authors: Estimated nucleated cell counts came from reference gene primer amplification. Produced via immunoSEQ multiplex PCR; TCRdb's table is partial and in-frame only. For V, J and clone size, that table is used; D and trimming come from the DNA. Of roughly 250,000 clones in the sample, approximately 85% were seen once. Trimming took off 3 bases at V and 2 bases at J, with 7 bases between the two ends. The CDR3 is 13 amino acids. Germline V gene lookup returns CDR1 LNHDA and CDR2 SQIVND (reference sequence).

J is TRBJ1-2 and V is TRBV19; D uncertain. The TCR sequence derives from a woman in her twenties or thirties with acute or convalescent COVID-19. Sequenced: peripheral blood. CDR3 DNA sequence: TGTGCCAGTAGTATGACGGGAAACTATGGCTACACCTTC. Its translation is CASSMTGNYGYTF. Combining the CDR3 with reference TRBV19 and TRBJ1-2 gives the whole variable domain DGGITQSPKYLFRKEGQNVTLSCEQNLNHDAMYWYRQDPGQGLRLIYYSQIVNDFQKGDIAEGYSVSREKKESFPLTVTSAQKNPTAFYLCASSMTGNYGYTFGSGTRLTVV.